This is a list of T cell receptor beta chains from one sample in a study of technical replicates of blood from several donors. Assay used: immunoSEQ multiplex PCR; TCRdb lists only in-frame clones, some missing. The sample lists tens of thousands of clones; about 92% were seen once. The sample consisted of T cells isolated from PBMCs. These receptors were obtained from a human donor in good health. The CDR3 runs from the conserved cysteine through the conserved F or W. Fields, in order: clone size, D gene, J gene, V gene, CDR3 protein, CDR3 DNA. A D gene is named only where the DNA matches it firmly. Where a row states a size, it is once, few, many or the class of an expanded clone; other rows omit it.

clone_size: -; d_call: TRBD2; j_call: TRBJ2-7; v_call: TRBV15; cdr3_aa: CATSGLAAPYEQYF; cdr3_nt: TGTGCCACCAGCGGACTAGCGGCCCCCTACGAGCAGTACTTC
clone_size: -; d_call: -; j_call: TRBJ2-5; v_call: TRBV6-4; cdr3_aa: CASSDILGGDGEETQYF; cdr3_nt: TGTGCCAGCAGTGACATTCTAGGCGGAGACGGGGAAGAGACCCAGTACTTC
clone_size: -; d_call: TRBD1; j_call: TRBJ2-7; v_call: TRBV4-2; cdr3_aa: CASSQIPGQFFYEQYF; cdr3_nt: TGTGCCAGCAGCCAAATACCGGGACAGTTCTTCTACGAGCAGTACTTC
clone_size: -; d_call: TRBD1; j_call: TRBJ1-5; v_call: TRBV19; cdr3_aa: CAIGDRGRRPQHF; cdr3_nt: TGTGCCATAGGGGATAGGGGGCGCAGACCCCAGCATTTT
clone_size: -; d_call: TRBD2; j_call: TRBJ2-7; v_call: TRBV10-3; cdr3_aa: CAISGEGDEQYF; cdr3_nt: TGTGCCATCAGTGGGGAGGGTGACGAGCAGTACTTC
clone_size: -; d_call: -; j_call: TRBJ1-5; v_call: TRBV7-9; cdr3_aa: CASSLGGPNQPQHF; cdr3_nt: TGTGCCAGCAGCTTAGGAGGCCCGAACCAGCCCCAGCATTTT
clone_size: -; d_call: TRBD2; j_call: TRBJ2-7; v_call: TRBV28; cdr3_aa: CASSLTGTSSYEQYF; cdr3_nt: TGTGCCAGCAGCCTGACCGGGACTAGCTCCTACGAGCAGTACTTC
clone_size: -; d_call: TRBD1; j_call: TRBJ1-2; v_call: TRBV4-1; cdr3_aa: CASSPRTGGYTF; cdr3_nt: TGCGCCAGCAGCCCACGGACAGGAGGCTACACCTTC
clone_size: -; d_call: -; j_call: TRBJ1-5; v_call: TRBV15; cdr3_aa: CATSRGQYSNQPQHF; cdr3_nt: TGTGCCACCAGCAGAGGGCAGTATAGCAATCAGCCCCAGCATTTT
clone_size: -; d_call: -; j_call: TRBJ2-7; v_call: TRBV28; cdr3_aa: CASSPNWQAGEQYF; cdr3_nt: TGTGCCAGCAGCCCTAACTGGCAGGCGGGGGAGCAGTACTTC
clone_size: -; d_call: TRBD1; j_call: TRBJ2-7; v_call: TRBV5-6; cdr3_aa: CASSYPWTGAYEQYF; cdr3_nt: TGTGCCAGCAGTTATCCCTGGACAGGGGCCTACGAGCAGTACTTC
clone_size: few; d_call: -; j_call: TRBJ1-5; v_call: TRBV6-1; cdr3_aa: CASSEAPEGNQPQHF; cdr3_nt: TGTGCCAGCAGTGAAGCGCCGGAGGGCAATCAGCCCCAGCATTTT
clone_size: -; d_call: -; j_call: TRBJ2-7; v_call: TRBV5-1; cdr3_aa: CASSLSLSEVGYEQYF; cdr3_nt: TGCGCCAGCAGCTTAAGTCTTTCTGAGGTGGGCTACGAGCAGTACTTC
clone_size: -; d_call: -; j_call: TRBJ1-5; v_call: TRBV2; cdr3_aa: CASSLGGVNQPQHF; cdr3_nt: TGTGCCAGCAGCCTCGGTGGAGTAAATCAGCCCCAGCATTTT
clone_size: -; d_call: -; j_call: TRBJ1-1; v_call: TRBV7-9; cdr3_aa: CASSLNGNTEAFF; cdr3_nt: TGTGCCAGCAGCTTAAACGGGAACACTGAAGCTTTCTTT
clone_size: -; d_call: TRBD2; j_call: TRBJ2-2; v_call: TRBV6-5; cdr3_aa: CASTSGDTGELFF; cdr3_nt: TGTGCCAGCACCAGCGGGGACACCGGGGAGCTGTTTTTT
clone_size: -; d_call: TRBD1; j_call: TRBJ2-7; v_call: TRBV30; cdr3_aa: CAWRASGQGQYEQYF; cdr3_nt: TGTGCCTGGAGGGCCTCGGGACAGGGACAATACGAGCAGTACTTC
clone_size: -; d_call: -; j_call: TRBJ1-2; v_call: TRBV29-1; cdr3_aa: CSVEAGTGHRYGYTF; cdr3_nt: TGCAGCGTTGAAGCGGGGACGGGACACCGCTATGGCTACACCTTC
clone_size: -; d_call: TRBD1; j_call: TRBJ2-7; v_call: TRBV13; cdr3_aa: CASSSDRGVANEQYF; cdr3_nt: TGTGCCAGCAGCTCCGACAGGGGAGTCGCTAACGAGCAGTACTTC
clone_size: -; d_call: -; j_call: TRBJ1-1; v_call: TRBV20-1; cdr3_aa: CSAQGQNEAFF; cdr3_nt: TGCAGTGCTCAAGGACAGAATGAAGCTTTCTTT
clone_size: once; d_call: -; j_call: TRBJ1-3; v_call: TRBV30; cdr3_aa: CAWSVFPGAGNTIYF; cdr3_nt: TGTGCCTGGAGTGTATTTCCGGGGGCTGGAAACACCATATATTTT
clone_size: -; d_call: -; j_call: TRBJ2-2; v_call: TRBV27; cdr3_aa: CASGRYAGELFF; cdr3_nt: TGTGCCAGCGGGAGGTATGCCGGGGAGCTGTTTTTT
clone_size: -; d_call: TRBD2; j_call: TRBJ2-3; v_call: TRBV30; cdr3_aa: CAWSPTSGFTDTQYF; cdr3_nt: TGTGCCTGGTCCCCGACTAGCGGCTTCACAGATACGCAGTATTTT
clone_size: once; d_call: -; j_call: TRBJ2-1; v_call: TRBV30; cdr3_aa: CAWTASSYNEQFF; cdr3_nt: TGTGCCTGGACTGCGAGCTCCTACAATGAGCAGTTCTTC
clone_size: -; d_call: -; j_call: TRBJ2-3; v_call: TRBV7-8; cdr3_aa: CASSLVAGSAGTQYF; cdr3_nt: TGTGCCAGCAGCTTAGTGGCAGGGTCGGCAGGCACGCAGTATTTT
clone_size: -; d_call: -; j_call: TRBJ1-2; v_call: TRBV6-5; cdr3_aa: CASSYSMVGSGYTF; cdr3_nt: TGTGCCAGCAGTTACTCGATGGTGGGGAGCGGCTACACCTTC
clone_size: -; d_call: TRBD2; j_call: TRBJ2-7; v_call: TRBV5-1; cdr3_aa: CASSWTSGTIYEQYF; cdr3_nt: TGCGCCAGCAGCTGGACTAGCGGGACGATCTACGAGCAGTACTTC
clone_size: -; d_call: TRBD2; j_call: TRBJ2-2; v_call: TRBV4-1; cdr3_aa: CASSPQLAGGIGELFF; cdr3_nt: TGCGCCAGCAGCCCTCAGCTAGCGGGAGGGATCGGGGAGCTGTTTTTT
clone_size: -; d_call: -; j_call: TRBJ2-1; v_call: TRBV7-9; cdr3_aa: CASGYSNEQFF; cdr3_nt: TGTGCCAGCGGATACAGCAATGAGCAGTTCTTC
clone_size: -; d_call: TRBD1; j_call: TRBJ1-1; v_call: TRBV6-5; cdr3_aa: CASSYAGGQNTEAFF; cdr3_nt: TGTGCCAGCAGTTACGCAGGGGGGCAGAACACTGAAGCTTTCTTT
clone_size: -; d_call: -; j_call: TRBJ2-7; v_call: TRBV6-1; cdr3_aa: CASSERLVAFYEQYF; cdr3_nt: TGTGCCAGCAGTGAACGACTAGTGGCTTTCTACGAGCAGTACTTC
clone_size: -; d_call: -; j_call: TRBJ2-7; v_call: TRBV10-3; cdr3_aa: CAISETPYEQYF; cdr3_nt: TGTGCCATCAGTGAAACACCCTACGAGCAGTACTTC
clone_size: -; d_call: TRBD2; j_call: TRBJ2-2; v_call: TRBV7-6; cdr3_aa: CASSYPIKTSGRVAGELFF; cdr3_nt: TGTGCCAGCAGCTATCCCATAAAGACTAGCGGGAGGGTCGCCGGGGAGCTGTTTTTT
clone_size: -; d_call: -; j_call: TRBJ1-2; v_call: TRBV7-3; cdr3_aa: CASSFRDNYGYTF; cdr3_nt: TGTGCCAGCAGCTTCCGGGATAACTATGGCTACACCTTC
clone_size: -; d_call: TRBD2; j_call: TRBJ2-2; v_call: TRBV6-6; cdr3_aa: CASRVAGGGTGELFF; cdr3_nt: TGTGCCAGCCGGGTAGCGGGAGGAGGCACCGGGGAGCTGTTTTTT
clone_size: -; d_call: TRBD2; j_call: TRBJ2-3; v_call: TRBV6-5; cdr3_aa: CASSYSTSGITDTQYF; cdr3_nt: TGTGCCAGCAGTTACTCAACTAGCGGGATCACAGATACGCAGTATTTT
clone_size: few; d_call: TRBD1; j_call: TRBJ1-1; v_call: TRBV7-3; cdr3_aa: CASSRDRGNTEAFF; cdr3_nt: TGTGCCAGCAGCCGGGACAGGGGAAACACTGAAGCTTTCTTT
clone_size: -; d_call: -; j_call: TRBJ2-3; v_call: TRBV7-6; cdr3_aa: CASSRVSDTQYF; cdr3_nt: TGTGCCAGCAGCCGGGTGTCAGATACGCAGTATTTT
clone_size: -; d_call: TRBD1; j_call: TRBJ1-2; v_call: TRBV19; cdr3_aa: CASSTDGTAASNYGYTF; cdr3_nt: TGTGCCAGTAGTACAGACGGGACAGCCGCTTCTAACTATGGCTACACCTTC
clone_size: -; d_call: TRBD1; j_call: TRBJ2-1; v_call: TRBV7-9; cdr3_aa: CASSLYGTGAYNEQFF; cdr3_nt: TGTGCCAGCAGCTTGTACGGGACAGGGGCATACAATGAGCAGTTCTTC
clone_size: -; d_call: TRBD2; j_call: TRBJ2-1; v_call: TRBV2; cdr3_aa: CASSEGWAPSGRMLNRNEQFF; cdr3_nt: TGTGCCAGCAGTGAGGGTTGGGCACCTAGCGGGAGGATGTTAAATCGGAATGAGCAGTTCTTC
clone_size: -; d_call: -; j_call: TRBJ1-5; v_call: TRBV19; cdr3_aa: CATELPGKGKPQHF; cdr3_nt: TGTGCCACAGAGCTACCAGGGAAGGGCAAGCCCCAGCATTTT
clone_size: once; d_call: -; j_call: TRBJ1-5; v_call: TRBV29-1; cdr3_aa: CSVGEGNQPQHF; cdr3_nt: TGCAGCGTTGGGGAGGGCAATCAGCCCCAGCATTTT
clone_size: -; d_call: -; j_call: TRBJ2-1; v_call: TRBV7-3; cdr3_aa: CASSMTVSSYNEQFF; cdr3_nt: TGTGCCAGCAGCATGACAGTTAGCTCCTACAATGAGCAGTTCTTC
clone_size: -; d_call: -; j_call: TRBJ1-2; v_call: TRBV7-6; cdr3_aa: CASSPAPDTRRGYTF; cdr3_nt: TGTGCCAGCAGCCCTGCACCGGACACACGGCGAGGCTACACCTTC
clone_size: -; d_call: TRBD1; j_call: TRBJ2-7; v_call: TRBV9; cdr3_aa: CASSVRGDRGYEQYF; cdr3_nt: TGTGCCAGCAGCGTAAGAGGCGACAGGGGCTACGAGCAGTACTTC
clone_size: -; d_call: TRBD2; j_call: TRBJ2-1; v_call: TRBV18; cdr3_aa: CASSTYTSGSSYNEQFF; cdr3_nt: TGTGCCAGCTCAACCTATACTAGCGGCAGCTCCTACAATGAGCAGTTCTTC